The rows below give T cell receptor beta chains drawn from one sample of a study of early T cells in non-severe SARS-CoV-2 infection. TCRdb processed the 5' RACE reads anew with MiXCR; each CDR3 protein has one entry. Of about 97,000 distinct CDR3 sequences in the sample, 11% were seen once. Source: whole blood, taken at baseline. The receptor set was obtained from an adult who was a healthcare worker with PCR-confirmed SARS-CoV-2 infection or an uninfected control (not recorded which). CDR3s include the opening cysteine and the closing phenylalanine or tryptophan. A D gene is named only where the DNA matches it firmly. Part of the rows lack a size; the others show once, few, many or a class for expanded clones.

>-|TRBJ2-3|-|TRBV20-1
CSAIAGTDSTDTQYF
TGCAGTGCCATTGCCGGGACCGACAGCACAGATACGCAGTATTTT
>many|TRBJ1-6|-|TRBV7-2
CASSLFSMGAQNSPLHF
TGTGCCAGCAGCTTGTTCAGCATGGGGGCGCAAAATTCACCCCTCCACTTT
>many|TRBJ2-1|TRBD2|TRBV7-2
CASSLAAGTSGPNEQFF
TGTGCCAGCAGCTTAGCCGCGGGGACTAGCGGGCCCAATGAGCAGTTCTTC
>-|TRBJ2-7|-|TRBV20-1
CSASRQGYEQYF
TGCAGTGCTAGTAGGCAGGGCTACGAGCAGTACTTC
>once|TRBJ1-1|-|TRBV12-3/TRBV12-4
CASSLQPLTEAFF
TGTGCCAGCAGTTTACAACCTCTTACTGAAGCTTTCTTT
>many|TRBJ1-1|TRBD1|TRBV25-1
CASSGDRGDTEAFF
TGTGCCAGCAGTGGGGACAGGGGGGACACTGAAGCTTTCTTT
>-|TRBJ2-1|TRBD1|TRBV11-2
CASSADRHNEQFF
TGTGCCAGCAGCGCGGACAGGCACAATGAGCAGTTCTTC
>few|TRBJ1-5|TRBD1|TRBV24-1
CATSTNRGRLHF
TGTGCCACCAGTACTAATAGGGGGCGGTTGCATTTT
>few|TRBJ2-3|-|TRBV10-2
CASKAGGPDTQYF
TGCGCCAGCAAAGCAGGTGGGCCAGATACGCAGTATTTT
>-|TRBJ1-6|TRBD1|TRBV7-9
CASSYGQGNSPLHF
TGTGCCAGCAGCTACGGACAGGGCAATTCACCCCTCCACTTT
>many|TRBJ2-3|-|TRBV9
CASSVGGQPDTDTQYF
TGTGCCAGCAGCGTAGGAGGGCAGCCGGACACAGATACGCAGTATTTT
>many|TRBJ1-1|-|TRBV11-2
CASSLWGDAEAFF
TGTGCCAGCAGCTTATGGGGGGACGCTGAAGCTTTCTTT
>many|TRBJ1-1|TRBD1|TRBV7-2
CASSSEQGAYTEAFF
TGTGCCAGCAGCTCAGAGCAGGGGGCATACACTGAAGCTTTCTTT
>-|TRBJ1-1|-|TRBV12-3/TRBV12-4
CASSPHTAFF
TGTGCCAGCAGCCCCCATACGGCTTTCTTT
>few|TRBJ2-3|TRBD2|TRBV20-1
CSAPILAGGPWSDTQYF
TGCAGTGCTCCCATCCTAGCGGGAGGGCCGTGGTCTGATACGCAGTATTTT
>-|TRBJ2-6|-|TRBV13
CASSLDRAGANVLTF
TGTGCCAGCAGCTTAGACCGAGCTGGGGCCAACGTCCTGACTTTC
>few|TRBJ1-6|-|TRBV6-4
CASSRSSYNSPLHF
TGTGCCAGCAGCCGGAGCTCCTATAATTCACCCCTCCACTTT
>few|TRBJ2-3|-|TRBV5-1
CASQDGRSTDTQYF
TGCGCCAGCCAGGACGGGAGAAGCACAGATACGCAGTATTTT
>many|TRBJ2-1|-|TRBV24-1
CATSDSGGGTDGNEQFF
TGTGCCACCAGTGATTCCGGCGGGGGCACGGACGGCAATGAGCAGTTCTTC
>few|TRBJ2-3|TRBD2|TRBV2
CASSPGLAGGDTQYF
TGTGCCAGCAGTCCGGGGCTAGCGGGAGGAGATACGCAGTATTTT
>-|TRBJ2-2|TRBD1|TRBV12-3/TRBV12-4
CASSSGTGRTGELFF
TGTGCCAGCAGTTCCGGGACAGGGCGCACCGGGGAGCTGTTTTTT
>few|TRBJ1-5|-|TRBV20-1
CSASREDQPQHF
TGCAGTGCTTCCCGGGAGGATCAGCCCCAGCATTTT
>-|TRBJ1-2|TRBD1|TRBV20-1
CSFRQGSSYGYTF
TGCAGTTTCCGACAGGGCTCATCCTATGGCTACACCTTC
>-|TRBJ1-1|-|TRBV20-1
CSARRGFSRAWDTEAFF
TGCAGTGCTAGACGGGGGTTCTCCAGGGCCTGGGACACTGAAGCTTTCTTT
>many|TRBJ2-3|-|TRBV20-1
CSASFDRPLTDTQYF
TGCAGTGCTAGTTTCGACAGGCCTCTTACAGATACGCAGTATTTT
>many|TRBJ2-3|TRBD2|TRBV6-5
CASRRFGTSGRGDTQYF
TGTGCCAGCAGGCGATTTGGGACTAGCGGGAGAGGAGATACGCAGTATTTT
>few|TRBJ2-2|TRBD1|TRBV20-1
CSLPARQGAVGELFF
TGCAGTCTACCCGCACGGCAGGGGGCGGTCGGGGAGCTGTTTTTT
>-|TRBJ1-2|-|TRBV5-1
CASSETGSNYGYTF
TGCGCCAGCAGCGAAACCGGCTCTAACTATGGCTACACCTTC
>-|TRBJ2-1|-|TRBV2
CASTRQLGSYNEQFF
TGTGCCAGCACCCGACAGTTGGGCTCCTACAATGAGCAGTTCTTC
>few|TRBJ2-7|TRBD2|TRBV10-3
CAISETSGVFEQYF
TGTGCCATCAGTGAAACTAGCGGGGTATTCGAGCAGTACTTC
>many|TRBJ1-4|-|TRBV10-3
CAISAGLGEKLFF
TGTGCCATCAGTGCAGGGTTGGGTGAAAAACTGTTTTTT
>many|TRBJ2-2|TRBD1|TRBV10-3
CAIRAGTGSTGELFF
TGTGCCATCAGAGCCGGGACAGGGTCCACCGGGGAGCTGTTTTTT
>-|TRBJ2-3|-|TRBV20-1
CSASLQTQDTQYF
TGCAGTGCTAGTCTGCAAACGCAAGATACGCAGTATTTT
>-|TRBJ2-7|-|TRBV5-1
CASSSSRGSPYEQYF
TGCGCCAGCAGCTCCTCCCGGGGCAGCCCCTACGAGCAGTACTTC
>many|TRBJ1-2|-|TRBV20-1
CSARDPGHTNYGYTF
TGCAGTGCTAGAGATCCGGGGCACACTAACTATGGCTACACCTTC
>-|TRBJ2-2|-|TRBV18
CASSPKGANTGELFF
TGTGCCAGCTCACCGAAGGGCGCGAACACCGGGGAGCTGTTTTTT
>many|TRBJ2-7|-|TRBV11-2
CASSLVGHSEQYF
TGTGCCAGCAGCTTGGTCGGACATAGCGAGCAGTACTTC
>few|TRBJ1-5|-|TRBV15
CATSLVGKPQHF
TGTGCCACCAGTCTAGTCGGGAAGCCCCAGCATTTT
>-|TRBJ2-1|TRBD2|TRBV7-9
CASSPETGGRWNEQFF
TGTGCCAGCAGCCCGGAGACGGGGGGGCGGTGGAATGAGCAGTTCTTC
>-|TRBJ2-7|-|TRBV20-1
CSAPSDAYEQYF
TGCAGTGCCCCCTCGGACGCCTACGAGCAGTACTTC
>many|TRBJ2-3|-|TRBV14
CASSQVRGMGLTDTQYF
TGTGCCAGCAGCCAAGTACGGGGAATGGGGCTCACAGATACGCAGTATTTT
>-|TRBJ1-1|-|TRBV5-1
CASKYVVNTEAFF
TGCGCCAGCAAGTACGTAGTGAACACTGAAGCTTTCTTT
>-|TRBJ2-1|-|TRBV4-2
CASSLFKRAAYNEQFF
TGTGCCAGCAGCCTTTTTAAGCGGGCCGCCTACAATGAGCAGTTCTTC
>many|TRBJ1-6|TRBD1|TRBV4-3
CASSRNPGQGYSPLHF
TGCGCCAGCAGCCGTAACCCGGGACAGGGTTATTCACCCCTCCACTTT
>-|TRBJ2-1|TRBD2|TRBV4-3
CASSVRLAAFYNEQFF
TGCGCCAGCAGCGTTCGACTAGCGGCGTTCTACAATGAGCAGTTCTTC
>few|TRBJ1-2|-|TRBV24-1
CATSDRREGINYGYTF
TGTGCCACCAGTGACCGAAGGGAGGGGATAAACTATGGCTACACCTTC
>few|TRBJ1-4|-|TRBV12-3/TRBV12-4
CASSLKEKLFF
TGTGCCAGCAGTTTAAAAGAAAAACTGTTTTTT
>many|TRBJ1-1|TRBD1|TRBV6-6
CASSPQGITEAFF
TGTGCCAGCAGTCCACAGGGGATCACTGAAGCTTTCTTT
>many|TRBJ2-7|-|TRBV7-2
CASSLFLGSASEQYF
TGTGCCAGCAGCTTATTTCTGGGGTCGGCCAGCGAGCAGTACTTC
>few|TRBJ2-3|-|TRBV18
CASSPRGSSTDTQYF
TGTGCCAGCTCACCTCGGGGGAGCAGCACAGATACGCAGTATTTT
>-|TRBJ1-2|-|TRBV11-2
CASSLGNYGYTF
TGTGCCAGCAGCTTGGGGAACTATGGCTACACCTTC
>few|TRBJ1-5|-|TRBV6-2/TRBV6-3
CASREGGRGNQPQHF
TGTGCCAGCAGGGAGGGGGGAAGGGGCAATCAGCCCCAGCATTTT
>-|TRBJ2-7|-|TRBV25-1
CASSEGYEQYF
TGTGCCAGCAGTGAGGGTTACGAGCAGTACTTC
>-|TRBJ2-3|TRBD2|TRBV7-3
CASSPGEGGGSDTQYF
TGTGCCAGCAGCCCCGGGGAGGGCGGGGGTTCAGATACGCAGTATTTT